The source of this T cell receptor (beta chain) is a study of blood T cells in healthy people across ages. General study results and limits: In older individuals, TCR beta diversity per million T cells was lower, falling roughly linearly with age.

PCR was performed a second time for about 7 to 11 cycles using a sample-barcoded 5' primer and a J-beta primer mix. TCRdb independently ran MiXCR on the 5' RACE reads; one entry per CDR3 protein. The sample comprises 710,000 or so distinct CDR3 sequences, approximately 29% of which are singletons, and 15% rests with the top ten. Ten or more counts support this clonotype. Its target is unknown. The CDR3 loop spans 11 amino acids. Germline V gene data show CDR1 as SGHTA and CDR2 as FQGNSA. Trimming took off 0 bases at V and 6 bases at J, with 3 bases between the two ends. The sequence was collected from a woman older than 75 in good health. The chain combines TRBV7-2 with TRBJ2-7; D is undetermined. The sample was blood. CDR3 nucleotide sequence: TGTGCCAGCAGCTTAGCAGCCGAGCAGTACTTC. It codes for CASSLAAEQYF.